Described below is a single TCR beta chain sequence and its context. From germline, CDR1 is SNHLY and CDR2 FYNNEI. The CDR3 runs 14 residues. With V trimmed by 7 bases and J by 4 bases, 6 bases remained unmatched. Per the original methods: Quantification of nucleated cells was approximated via reference gene primer amplification. Using immunoSEQ multiplex PCR, the repertoire was profiled, and TCRdb retains in-frame clones only, with some absent. The V and J calls and the clone size are those of that table, but D and trimming were determined from the DNA. The sample holds some 340,000 clones, roughly 90% seen once. These data come from a study of blood T cell repertoires in COVID-19.

The sample comprised PBMCs or T cells enriched from blood (not recorded which). The chain carries TRBV2 and TRBJ1-1; 10 bases align to TRBD1. This sequence originates from a woman aged 25 to 39 who had been exposed to COVID-19. CDR3 bases: TGTGCCAGCACCCTTCGGACAGGGGGCACTGAAGCTTTCTTT. It codes for CASTLRTGGTEAFF.